The T cell receptor beta chain described here comes from a study of blood T cell repertoires in COVID-19. Study at large: T cells, B-cell-depleted T cells, or PBMCs supplied cDNA or gDNA.

Sequenced by immunoSEQ multiplex PCR; TCRdb stores in-frame clones only, minus some. In the table there are about 300,000 clones, about 89% of which are singletons. This CDR3 is built from 15 residues. Germline V gene data show CDR1 as SGHTA and CDR2 as FQGTGA. V was trimmed by 2 bases and J by 3 bases, leaving 12 bases between them. The chain recombines TRBV7-3 with TRBJ2-3; a weak D match, TRBD1 (5 bases). Input material: peripheral blood. This TCR came from a man aged 35 to 55 with acute or convalescent COVID-19. CDR3: CASSLLPQGTDTQYF. The CDR3 DNA sequence: TGTGCCAGCAGCTTACTACCGCAGGGAACAGATACGCAGTATTTT.